The 5 T cell receptor beta chains in this list originate from one sample, sequenced in a study of blood T cell repertoires in COVID-19. Profiled with immunoSEQ multiplex PCR; TCRdb holds only in-frame clones, not every one. The sample lists some 160,000 clones, approximately 84% seen once, with around 13% in the top ten. The sequencing input was peripheral blood. The receptor set was obtained from a woman of 80 years or more with acute or convalescent COVID-19.

The chain combines TRBV7-2 with TRBJ2-7; 9 nucleotides agree with TRBD2. V shed 5 bases and J 2 bases; nucleotides not matched to a gene: 10. The germline V gene has CDR1 SGHTA and CDR2 FQGNSA. The CDR3 covers 16 residues. CDR3 loop: CASSPLGSGGTYEQYF. CDR3 in DNA: TGTGCCAGCAGCCCCCTCGGGAGCGGGGGGACCTACGAGCAGTACTTC.

This clone was observed a single time. The gene calls are TRBV20-1 and TRBJ1-2; maybe TRBD1 (5 bases). V gave up 5 bases and J gave up 5 bases, with 9 bases separating them. CDR1 and CDR2 from the germline V gene are DFQATT and SNEGSKA (reference sequence). This CDR3 region has 11 residues. CDR3 loop: CSAADTYGYTF. CDR3 bases: TGCAGTGCTGCGGACACTTATGGCTACACCTTC.

The chain is built from TRBV18 and TRBJ2-5; 7 nucleotides align to TRBD1. The CDR3 totals 13 residues. Germline values: CDR1 KGHSH, CDR2 LQKENI. The ends lost 5 bases at V and 3 bases at J; junction bases unmatched: 3. The CDR3 DNA sequence: TGTGCCAGCTCATCGGGACAGAAAGAGACCCAGTACTTC. Its translation: CASSSGQKETQYF. Full variable domain (missing parts from reference TRBV18 and TRBJ2-5): NAGVMQNPRHLVRRRGQEARLRCSPMKGHSHVYWYRQLPEEGLKFMVYLQKENIIDESGMPKERFSAEFPKEGPSILRIQQVVRGDSAAYFCASSSGQKETQYFGPGTRLLVL.

The DNA for the CDR3 is TGTGCCTGGAGTGTTTGGCGGAATAATTCACCCCTCCACTTT. It codes for CAWSVWRNNSPLHF. This chain connects TRBV30 to TRBJ1-6; D remains unclear. Germline CDR1 and CDR2: GTSNPN and SVGIG (reference sequence). The V and J ends lost 0 bases and 5 bases respectively, with 8 bases between them. This CDR3 contains 14 residues.

J is TRBJ2-7 and V is TRBV6-5, with D maybe TRBD1 (6 bases). The CDR3 sequence is 16 residues long. Germline CDR1 MNHEY, CDR2 SVGAGI. Trimming pared 4 bases from V and 3 bases from J, leaving 19 bases between. CDR3 nucleotide sequence: TGTGCCAGCAGTTTCTCGGGACACAACTTTCTCTACGAGCAGTACTTC. As protein: CASSFSGHNFLYEQYF.